A selection of T cell receptor beta chains follows, all from one sample in a study of shared T cell receptors in the human thymus. The protocol was immunoSEQ multiplex PCR, while the TCRdb copy is restricted to in-frame clones and leaves out a portion. This sample yields hundreds of thousands of clones, of which 75% to 85% are seen a single time; more than 0.01% belongs to the top ten. In addition, the sample was reused for a study of human thymus T cells.

Sequenced: thymocytes. Receptors originate from a boy younger than two with a congenital heart defect. Both conserved end residues are part of each CDR3. Rows give clone size only sometimes, using once, few, many, or a class for an expanded clone.

clone size: few
V gene: TRBV6-1
J gene: TRBJ1-2
CDR3 protein: CASRGEKNGYTF

clone size: .
V gene: TRBV4-1
J gene: TRBJ2-2
CDR3 protein: CASSRDRGPNTGELFF

clone size: .
V gene: TRBV4-3
J gene: TRBJ2-1
CDR3 protein: CASSPSTSGGTFF

clone size: .
V gene: TRBV4-2
J gene: TRBJ2-5
CDR3 protein: CASSQEWQTQYF

clone size: .
V gene: TRBV27
J gene: TRBJ1-1
CDR3 protein: CASSEGGTEAFF

clone size: .
V gene: TRBV5-4
J gene: TRBJ2-4
CDR3 protein: CASSEGVAKNIQYF

clone size: .
V gene: TRBV11-3
J gene: TRBJ1-1
CDR3 protein: CASRDRPNGGAFF

clone size: few
V gene: TRBV4-3
J gene: TRBJ1-4
CDR3 protein: CASSDGLVGASNEKLFF

clone size: .
V gene: TRBV29-1
J gene: TRBJ2-3
CDR3 protein: CSAKEGDTQYF

clone size: .
V gene: TRBV11-2
J gene: TRBJ1-1
CDR3 protein: CASSRQGRAFF

clone size: .
V gene: TRBV6-1
J gene: TRBJ1-1
CDR3 protein: CASSEPRWGGNTEAFF

clone size: .
V gene: TRBV5-5
J gene: TRBJ1-1
CDR3 protein: CASSLDPGVRNTEAFF

clone size: once
V gene: TRBV4-1
J gene: TRBJ1-2
CDR3 protein: CASSSSKGGGYTF

clone size: .
V gene: TRBV7-2
J gene: TRBJ1-1
CDR3 protein: CASSQLRGSNTEAFF

clone size: .
V gene: TRBV5-6
J gene: TRBJ2-1
CDR3 protein: CASSGTGTGRRNEQFF

clone size: .
V gene: TRBV12-5
J gene: TRBJ2-1
CDR3 protein: CASGFGLAGDNEQFF

clone size: .
V gene: TRBV12-5
J gene: TRBJ2-1
CDR3 protein: CASGLVLPPVERERWGNEQFF

clone size: .
V gene: TRBV5-1
J gene: TRBJ2-1
CDR3 protein: CASSFGLAGGILDCNEQFF

clone size: .
V gene: TRBV12-5
J gene: TRBJ1-1
CDR3 protein: CASGPPAKSFF

clone size: .
V gene: TRBV28
J gene: TRBJ1-5
CDR3 protein: CASSLGRLYSNQPQHF

clone size: .
V gene: TRBV11-1
J gene: TRBJ1-5
CDR3 protein: CASSAGPGLWEPQHF

clone size: .
V gene: TRBV4-1
J gene: TRBJ2-3
CDR3 protein: CASSQGTGTAGTDTQYF

clone size: once
V gene: TRBV29-1
J gene: TRBJ2-1
CDR3 protein: CSVEEGTSGRAHNNEQFF

clone size: .
V gene: TRBV13
J gene: TRBJ1-1
CDR3 protein: CASSLTWAQAYTEAFF

clone size: .
V gene: TRBV28
J gene: TRBJ1-5
CDR3 protein: CASGLPGQGLGYSNQPQHF

clone size: .
V gene: TRBV6-1
J gene: TRBJ1-1
CDR3 protein: CASSEEVIRGTEAFF

clone size: .
V gene: TRBV4-3
J gene: TRBJ2-1
CDR3 protein: CASSQDIVFRDSTYNEQFF

clone size: .
V gene: TRBV4-3
J gene: TRBJ2-7
CDR3 protein: CASSPSRGYEQYF

clone size: .
V gene: TRBV27
J gene: TRBJ2-1
CDR3 protein: CASSSRAGEQFF

clone size: .
V gene: TRBV7-2
J gene: TRBJ2-7
CDR3 protein: CASSLGRRGNYEQYF

clone size: .
V gene: TRBV11-2
J gene: TRBJ2-7
CDR3 protein: CASSRRGSGYEQYF

clone size: .
V gene: TRBV11-2
J gene: TRBJ2-5
CDR3 protein: CASSPRAQETQYF

clone size: .
V gene: TRBV18
J gene: TRBJ2-7
CDR3 protein: CASSPGGLSYEQYF

clone size: .
V gene: TRBV11-2
J gene: TRBJ2-1
CDR3 protein: CASSPRAVASGKTYNEQFF

clone size: .
V gene: TRBV19
J gene: TRBJ2-1
CDR3 protein: CASSIDSRYRGLNEQFF

clone size: .
V gene: TRBV5-6
J gene: TRBJ2-3
CDR3 protein: CASDRLPGQHTDTQYF

clone size: .
V gene: TRBV6-1
J gene: TRBJ2-2
CDR3 protein: CASGGLENTGELFF

clone size: .
V gene: TRBV5-5
J gene: TRBJ1-2
CDR3 protein: CASSLAGDRDDGYTF

clone size: few
V gene: TRBV5-1
J gene: TRBJ2-3
CDR3 protein: CASSDRDRGSATQYF

clone size: .
V gene: TRBV5-6
J gene: TRBJ2-5
CDR3 protein: CASSAGPYQETQYF

clone size: once
V gene: TRBV7-2
J gene: TRBJ1-4
CDR3 protein: CASSLGGGRGRSTNEKLFF

clone size: .
V gene: TRBV2
J gene: TRBJ2-1
CDR3 protein: CAGLARNEQFF

clone size: .
V gene: TRBV5-6
J gene: TRBJ2-5
CDR3 protein: CASSLSGGDGETQYF

clone size: .
V gene: TRBV28
J gene: TRBJ2-7
CDR3 protein: CASSLSAGRGAYEQYF

clone size: .
V gene: TRBV27
J gene: TRBJ2-3
CDR3 protein: CASRPGWGMGDTQYF

clone size: .
V gene: TRBV4-1
J gene: TRBJ2-7
CDR3 protein: CASSPGLAGGTILYEQYF

clone size: .
V gene: TRBV7-8
J gene: TRBJ1-2
CDR3 protein: CASSSPGAPYGYTF

clone size: once
V gene: TRBV11-3
J gene: TRBJ2-7
CDR3 protein: CASSPRREEREQYF

clone size: .
V gene: TRBV4-1
J gene: TRBJ2-7
CDR3 protein: CASSHYEAVSYEQYF

clone size: .
V gene: TRBV28
J gene: TRBJ2-5
CDR3 protein: CASSAGTSGRETQYF

clone size: .
V gene: TRBV5-6
J gene: TRBJ2-7
CDR3 protein: CASSLVAAGAEDYEQYF

clone size: .
V gene: TRBV5-1
J gene: TRBJ2-1
CDR3 protein: CASSCRPRTPPGGEQFF

clone size: .
V gene: TRBV30
J gene: TRBJ2-2
CDR3 protein: CACGGSRGRAPGELFF

clone size: .
V gene: TRBV7-2
J gene: TRBJ1-5
CDR3 protein: CASSLGGQGVIGNQPQHF

clone size: once
V gene: TRBV14
J gene: TRBJ2-7
CDR3 protein: CASSQVSSGRTPSYEQYF

clone size: once
V gene: TRBV28
J gene: TRBJ1-5
CDR3 protein: CASSPGRGGTPSQPQHF

clone size: .
V gene: TRBV5-1
J gene: TRBJ2-7
CDR3 protein: CASSLVLRLPTPSFYEQYF

clone size: once
V gene: TRBV23-1
J gene: TRBJ2-6
CDR3 protein: CASSLEGAKPMFSGANVLTF

clone size: .
V gene: TRBV10-3
J gene: TRBJ2-1
CDR3 protein: CAIRDSGNNEQFF